This TCR beta chain derives from a study of Graves' ophthalmopathy and Graves' hyperthyroidism. The CDR3 totals 15 residues. Trimming shortened V by 6 bases and J by 6 bases, and 20 bases separated the two germline ends. RNA transcripts were the source from which TCR beta CDR3 regions were amplified. Scientists carried out first-round RT-PCR using HTBI primers and then a second-round multiplex PCR. TCRdb re-analysed the multiplex PCR reads in MiXCR, keeping a single row per CDR3 protein. The sample gives about 1.2 million distinct CDR3 sequences, about 38% of which show up once; over 8.5% is in the top ten. This clonotype was observed a handful of times. What it binds is not known. Certain patients were not enrolled. These were patients with other autoimmune diseases, uncontrolled infections, pregnancy or lactation. Orbital computed tomography, together with clinical symptoms, serum thyroxine, TRAb and thyroid ultrasound, was used for diagnosis.

Study results and caveats: With about 71% sensitivity and about 74% specificity, the model predicted ophthalmopathy progression.

The chain combines TRBV12-3 or TRBV12-4 with TRBJ1-1; maybe TRBD1 (6 bases). The sample comprised peripheral blood or thyroid tissue (not recorded which). This TCR came from an adult man with Graves' hyperthyroidism. CDR3 sequence (DNA): TGTGCCAGCAGCCAGCCAACAGGGAGGGCGGCTGAAGCTTTCTTT. Translated, it gives CASSQPTGRAAEAFF.